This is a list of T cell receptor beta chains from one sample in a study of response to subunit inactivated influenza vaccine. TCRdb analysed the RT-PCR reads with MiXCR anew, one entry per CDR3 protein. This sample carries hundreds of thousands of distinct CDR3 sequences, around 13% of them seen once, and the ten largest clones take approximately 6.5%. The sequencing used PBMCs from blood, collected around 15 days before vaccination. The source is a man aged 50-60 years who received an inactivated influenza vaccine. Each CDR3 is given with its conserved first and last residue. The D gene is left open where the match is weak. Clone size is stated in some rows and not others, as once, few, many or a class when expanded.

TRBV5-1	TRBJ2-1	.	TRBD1	CASDRDRGGGGEQFF	TGCGCCAGCGACCGGGACAGGGGGGGAGGCGGTGAGCAGTTCTTC
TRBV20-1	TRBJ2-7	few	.	CSARDWGSPRSYEQYF	TGCAGTGCTAGAGATTGGGGGTCACCCCGCTCCTACGAGCAGTACTTC
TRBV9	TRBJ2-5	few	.	CASSVDLGTQYF	TGTGCCAGCAGCGTGGATCTAGGGACCCAGTACTTC
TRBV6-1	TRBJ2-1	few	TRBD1	CATPRTGGEEQFF	TGTGCCACCCCGAGGACAGGGGGCGAAGAGCAGTTCTTC
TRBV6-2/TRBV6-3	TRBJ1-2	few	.	CASSYSWQGIYGYTF	TGTGCCAGCAGTTACTCCTGGCAGGGAATCTATGGCTACACCTTC
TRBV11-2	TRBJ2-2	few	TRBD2	CASRPRLAGETGELFF	TGTGCCAGCAGACCTCGGCTAGCGGGAGAAACCGGGGAGCTGTTTTTT
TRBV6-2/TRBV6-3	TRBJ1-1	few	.	CASRKVNTEAFF	TGTGCCAGCAGAAAGGTGAACACTGAAGCTTTCTTT
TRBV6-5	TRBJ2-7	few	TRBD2	CASSYLGLAGDYEQYF	TGTGCCAGCAGTTACCTGGGACTAGCGGGGGACTACGAGCAGTACTTC
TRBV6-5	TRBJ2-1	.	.	CASSYPISPGRGGNEQFF	TGTGCCAGCAGTTACCCTATATCGCCAGGGAGAGGAGGCAATGAGCAGTTCTTC
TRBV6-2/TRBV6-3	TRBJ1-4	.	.	CASRASGVDRGRLNEKLFF	TGTGCCAGCCGGGCGTCGGGCGTAGATAGGGGAAGACTTAATGAAAAACTGTTTTTT
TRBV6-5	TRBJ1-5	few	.	CASSYRGTSRTRNQPQHF	TGTGCCAGCAGTTACCGGGGGACGAGCCGGACGAGGAATCAGCCCCAGCATTTT
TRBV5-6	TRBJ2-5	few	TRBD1	CASSLLWDRVRNGQETQYF	TGTGCCAGCAGCTTGCTTTGGGACAGGGTGCGAAATGGGCAAGAGACCCAGTACTTC
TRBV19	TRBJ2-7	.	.	CASSIKFSYEQYF	TGTGCCAGTAGTATTAAGTTCTCCTACGAGCAGTACTTC
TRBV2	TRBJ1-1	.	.	CASSEERQGLGTEAFF	TGTGCCAGCAGTGAGGAGAGGCAGGGGTTAGGGACTGAAGCTTTCTTT
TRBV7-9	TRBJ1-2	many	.	CASSLARADNYGYTF	TGTGCCAGCAGCTTAGCGCGGGCAGACAACTATGGCTACACCTTC
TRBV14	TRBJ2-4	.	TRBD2	CASSQAGGAEALAKNIQYF	TGTGCCAGCAGCCAAGCGGGGGGGGCGGAAGCCCTAGCCAAAAACATTCAGTACTTC
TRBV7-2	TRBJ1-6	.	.	CASSLAAAGKGWNSPLHF	TGTGCCAGCAGCTTAGCGGCGGCGGGTAAAGGTTGGAATTCACCCCTCCACTTT
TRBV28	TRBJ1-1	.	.	CASSFSVAEAFF	TGTGCCAGCAGTTTCTCGGTCGCTGAAGCTTTCTTT
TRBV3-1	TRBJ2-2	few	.	CASSQVPGSTGELFF	TGTGCCAGCAGCCAAGTTCCAGGATCTACCGGGGAGCTGTTTTTT
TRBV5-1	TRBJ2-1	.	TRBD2	CASSSLTGLAGGSSYNEQFF	TGCGCCAGCAGCTCCCTAACGGGACTAGCGGGAGGAAGCTCCTACAATGAGCAGTTCTTC
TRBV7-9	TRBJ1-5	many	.	CASSKINQPQHF	TGTGCCAGCAGCAAGATAAATCAGCCCCAGCATTTT
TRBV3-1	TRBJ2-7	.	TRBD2	CASSQDGGNSYEQYF	TGTGCCAGCAGCCAAGACGGGGGGAACTCCTACGAGCAGTACTTC
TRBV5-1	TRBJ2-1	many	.	CASSLSPLSSYNEQFF	TGCGCCAGCAGCTTGAGTCCCTTGAGCTCCTACAATGAGCAGTTCTTC
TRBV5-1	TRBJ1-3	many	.	CASSAGSRNSGNTIYF	TGCGCCAGCAGCGCGGGTAGCAGAAACTCTGGAAACACCATATATTTT
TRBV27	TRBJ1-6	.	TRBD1	CASSRMGQTDSPLHF	TGTGCCAGCAGCCGAATGGGACAGACGGATTCACCCCTCCACTTT
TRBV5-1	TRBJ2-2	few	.	CASSLLFGANTGELFF	TGCGCCAGCAGCTTGTTGTTCGGGGCGAACACCGGGGAGCTGTTTTTT
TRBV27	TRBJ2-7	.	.	CASSRTVASGREFYEQYF	TGTGCCAGCAGCAGGACAGTCGCATCTGGGCGGGAGTTCTACGAGCAGTACTTC
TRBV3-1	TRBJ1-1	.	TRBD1	CASSQSYRGPTFF	TGTGCCAGCAGCCAATCTTACAGGGGGCCAACTTTCTTT
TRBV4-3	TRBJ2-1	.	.	CASSQDRKAEQFF	TGCGCCAGCAGCCAAGATCGGAAGGCCGAGCAGTTCTTC
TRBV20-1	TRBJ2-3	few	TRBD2	CSASRSGVPTDTQYF	TGCAGTGCTAGCCGAAGCGGGGTCCCTACAGATACGCAGTATTTT
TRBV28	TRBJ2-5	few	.	CASSATRGLQETQYF	TGTGCCAGCAGTGCGACACGAGGGCTTCAAGAGACCCAGTACTTC
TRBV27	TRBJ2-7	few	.	CASSFRPDRDYYEQYF	TGTGCCAGCAGTTTTCGGCCGGACAGGGACTACTACGAGCAGTACTTC
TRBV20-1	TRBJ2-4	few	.	CSARPHAATDIQYF	TGCAGTGCTAGGCCCCATGCGGCGACGGACATTCAGTACTTC
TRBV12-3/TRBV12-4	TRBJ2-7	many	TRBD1	CASSLGPGTGAYEQYF	TGTGCCAGCAGTCTAGGTCCCGGGACAGGAGCCTACGAGCAGTACTTC
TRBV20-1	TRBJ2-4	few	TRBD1	CSAKGDRGDKAKNIQYF	TGCAGTGCGAAAGGGGACAGGGGTGACAAAGCCAAAAACATTCAGTACTTC
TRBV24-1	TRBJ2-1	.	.	CATSGRGHYNEQFF	TGTGCCACCAGTGGTCGGGGCCACTACAATGAGCAGTTCTTC
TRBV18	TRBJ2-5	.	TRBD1	CASSIQGAGQETQYF	TGTGCCAGCTCAATCCAGGGGGCTGGGCAAGAGACCCAGTACTTC
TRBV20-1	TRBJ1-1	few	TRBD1	CSAGGGTNTEAFF	TGCAGTGCGGGAGGGGGCACGAACACTGAAGCTTTCTTT
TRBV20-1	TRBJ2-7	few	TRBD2	CSADPWAGGSYEQYF	TGCAGTGCAGACCCCTGGGCGGGGGGCTCCTACGAGCAGTACTTC
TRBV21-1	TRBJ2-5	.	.	CASTLGDGRGSETQYF	TGTGCCAGCACCCTGGGAGACGGGAGAGGGTCGGAGACCCAGTACTTC
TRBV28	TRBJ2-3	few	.	CASRLIGGTQYF	TGTGCCAGCAGGTTGATCGGGGGTACGCAGTATTTT
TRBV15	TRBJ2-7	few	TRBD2	CATSRDLIAGAGEQYF	TGTGCCACCAGCAGAGATCTGATAGCGGGAGCGGGGGAGCAGTACTTC
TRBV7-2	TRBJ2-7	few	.	CASTQSGVANYEQYF	TGTGCCAGCACCCAAAGTGGAGTTGCAAACTACGAGCAGTACTTC
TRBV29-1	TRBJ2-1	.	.	CSGGSAGMNNEQFF	TGCAGCGGGGGTAGCGCTGGTATGAACAATGAGCAGTTCTTC
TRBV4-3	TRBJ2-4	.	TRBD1	CASSQGGPGTGVNIQYF	TGCGCCAGCAGCCAAGGGGGCCCGGGGACAGGGGTAAACATTCAGTACTTC
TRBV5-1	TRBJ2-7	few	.	CASSLVSTTYEQYF	TGCGCCAGCAGCTTGGTTTCTACAACCTACGAGCAGTACTTC
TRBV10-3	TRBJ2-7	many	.	CAIRNGAYEQYF	TGTGCCATCCGGAACGGCGCCTACGAGCAGTACTTC
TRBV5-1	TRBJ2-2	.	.	CASRSLSNTGELFF	TGCGCCAGCAGGTCTTTATCGAACACCGGGGAGCTGTTTTTT
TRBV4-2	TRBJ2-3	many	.	CASSQAGDRTDTQYF	TGTGCCAGCAGCCAAGCAGGGGACCGCACAGATACGCAGTATTTT